This T cell receptor beta chain was recovered during a study of blood T cell repertoires in COVID-19. As for the study in general: Researchers got acute and convalescent COVID-19 samples from the United States, Italy and Spain. In each case, the material was cDNA or gDNA derived from T cells, B-cell-depleted T cells, or PBMCs.

As handled by the study authors: Using reference gene primer amplification, nucleated cell counts were estimated. Produced via immunoSEQ multiplex PCR; TCRdb's table is partial and in-frame only. V and J calls and clone size follow that table, whereas D and trimming were derived from the DNA. The table lists about 160,000 clones, 85% of them singletons. This CDR3 region has 14 residues. CDR1 and CDR2 from the germline V gene are MNHEY and SVGAGI. Trimming cost V 4 bases and J 2 bases, with 12 bases left between them. The specimen sequenced was peripheral blood. The genes are TRBV6-5 and TRBJ2-7, with D unresolved. The sequence was collected from a human donor with acute or convalescent COVID-19. The donor label of this sample is uncertain. CDR3: CASSSFIVPYEQYF. CDR3 coding DNA: TGTGCCAGCAGTTCCTTTATTGTCCCCTACGAGCAGTACTTC.